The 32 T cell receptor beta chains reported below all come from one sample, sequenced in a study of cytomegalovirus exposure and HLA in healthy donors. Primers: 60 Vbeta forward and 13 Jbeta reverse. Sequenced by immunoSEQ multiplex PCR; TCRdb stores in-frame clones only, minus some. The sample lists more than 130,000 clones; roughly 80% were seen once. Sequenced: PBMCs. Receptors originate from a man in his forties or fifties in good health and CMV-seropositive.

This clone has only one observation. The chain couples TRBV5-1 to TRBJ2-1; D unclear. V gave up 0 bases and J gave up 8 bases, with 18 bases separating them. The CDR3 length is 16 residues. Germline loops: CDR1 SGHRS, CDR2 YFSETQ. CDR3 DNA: TGCGCCAGCAGCTTGGTAATATTATCGGGTATCGATGAGCAGTTCTTC. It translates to CASSLVILSGIDEQFF. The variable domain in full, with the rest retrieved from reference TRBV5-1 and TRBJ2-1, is KAGVTQTPRYLIKTRGQQVTLSCSPISGHRSVSWYQQTPGQGLQFLFEYFSETQRNKGNFPGRFSGRQFSNSRSEMNVSTLELGDSALYLCASSLVILSGIDEQFFGPGTRLTVL.

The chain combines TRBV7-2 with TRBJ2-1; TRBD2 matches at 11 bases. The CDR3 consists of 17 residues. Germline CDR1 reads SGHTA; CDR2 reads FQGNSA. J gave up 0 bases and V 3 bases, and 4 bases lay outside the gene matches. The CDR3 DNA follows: TGTGCCAGCAGCTTCGCTAGCGGGGGGAGCTCCTACAATGAGCAGTTCTTC. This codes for CASSFASGGSSYNEQFF.

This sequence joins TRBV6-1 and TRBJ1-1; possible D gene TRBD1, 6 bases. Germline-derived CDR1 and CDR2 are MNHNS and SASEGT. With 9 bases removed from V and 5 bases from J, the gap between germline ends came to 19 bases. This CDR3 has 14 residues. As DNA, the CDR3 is TGTGCCAGTCGAGGTTGGGGGGGGCGGACTGAAGCTTTCTTT. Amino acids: CASRGWGGRTEAFF.

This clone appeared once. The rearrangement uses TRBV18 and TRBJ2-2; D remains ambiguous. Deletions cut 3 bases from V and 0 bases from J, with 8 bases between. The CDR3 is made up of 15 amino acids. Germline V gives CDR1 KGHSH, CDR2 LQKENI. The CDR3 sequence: CASSPRVTNTGELFF. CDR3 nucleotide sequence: TGTGCCAGCTCACCCCGCGTAACGAACACCGGGGAGCTGTTTTTT.

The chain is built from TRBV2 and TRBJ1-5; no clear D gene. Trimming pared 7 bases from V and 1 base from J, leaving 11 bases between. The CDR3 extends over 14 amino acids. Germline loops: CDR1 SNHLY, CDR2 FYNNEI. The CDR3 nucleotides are TGTGCCAGCACCCCGGTGACAAGCAATCAGCCCCAGCATTTT. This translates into CASTPVTSNQPQHF.

Here the CDR3 DNA reads TGTGCCAGCAGCTTAGGGACAGGGGGCTTTAGCAATCAGCCCCAGCATTTT. Translated: CASSLGTGGFSNQPQHF. The chain combines TRBV7-8 with TRBJ1-5, with 11 bases matching TRBD1. The germline V gene encodes CDR1 SGHVS and CDR2 FQNEAQ. The J segment lost 0 bases and the V segment lost 1 base, leaving 2 bases of the junction unmatched. There are 17 residues in the CDR3.

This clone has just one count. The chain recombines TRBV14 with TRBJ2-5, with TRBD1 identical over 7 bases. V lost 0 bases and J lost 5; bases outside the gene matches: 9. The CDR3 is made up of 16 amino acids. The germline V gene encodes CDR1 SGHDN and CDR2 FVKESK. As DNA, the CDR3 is TGTGCCAGCAGCCAAGATCCCGACAGGGTGAACGAGACCCAGTACTTC. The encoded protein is CASSQDPDRVNETQYF.

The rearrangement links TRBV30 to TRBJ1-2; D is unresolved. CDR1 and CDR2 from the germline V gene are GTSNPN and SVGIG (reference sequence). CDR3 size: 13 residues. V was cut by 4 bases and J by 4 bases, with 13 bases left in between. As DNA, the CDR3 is TGTGCCTGGACTCCTCCACAGAGCTATGGCTACACCTTC. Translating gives CAWTPPQSYGYTF.

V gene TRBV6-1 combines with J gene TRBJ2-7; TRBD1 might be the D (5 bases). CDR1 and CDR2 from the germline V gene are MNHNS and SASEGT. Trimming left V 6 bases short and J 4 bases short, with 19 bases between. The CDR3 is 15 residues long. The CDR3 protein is CASSLTGRAIYEQYF. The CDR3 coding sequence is TGTGCCAGCAGCCTTACTGGCAGGGCTATATACGAGCAGTACTTC.

CDR3 sequence reads: CASSDQGTGNQPQHF. CDR3 nucleotides: TGTGCCAGCTCGGACCAGGGCACAGGGAATCAGCCCCAGCATTTT. The chain employs TRBV18 and TRBJ1-5; a possible D gene is TRBD1 (6 bases). V lost 6 bases to trimming and J lost 4 bases, with 16 bases between them. CDR1 is KGHSH, CDR2 LQKENI, per germline. This CDR3 is built from 15 residues.

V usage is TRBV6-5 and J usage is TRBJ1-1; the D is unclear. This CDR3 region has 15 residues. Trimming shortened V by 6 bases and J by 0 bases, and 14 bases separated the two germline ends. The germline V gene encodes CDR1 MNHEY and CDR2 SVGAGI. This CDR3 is CASSPQGGMNTEAFF. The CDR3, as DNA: TGTGCCAGCAGCCCCCAAGGAGGAATGAACACTGAAGCTTTCTTT.

The chain's CDR3 is CASSPTPGGYSNQPQHF. The CDR3 DNA follows: TGTGCCAGCTCACCAACACCGGGCGGGTATAGCAATCAGCCCCAGCATTTT. The chain uses TRBV18 and TRBJ1-5; no reliable D call. Per germline, CDR1 KGHSH and CDR2 LQKENI. The ends were cut back, 2 bases at V and 0 bases at J, with 14 bases in the middle. The CDR3 runs to 17 residues.

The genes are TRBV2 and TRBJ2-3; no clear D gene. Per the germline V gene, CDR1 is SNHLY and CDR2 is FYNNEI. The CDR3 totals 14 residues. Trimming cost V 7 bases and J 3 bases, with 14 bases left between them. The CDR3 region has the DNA TGTGCCAGCACGCGCGTTGCGACTACAGATACGCAGTATTTT. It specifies CASTRVATTDTQYF.

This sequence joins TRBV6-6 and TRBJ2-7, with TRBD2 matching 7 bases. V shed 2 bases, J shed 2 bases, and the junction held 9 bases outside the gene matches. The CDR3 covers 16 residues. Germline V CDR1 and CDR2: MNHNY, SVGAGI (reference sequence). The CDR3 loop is CASSYPQAGFPYEQYF. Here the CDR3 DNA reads TGTGCCAGCAGTTACCCCCAAGCGGGATTCCCCTACGAGCAGTACTTC.

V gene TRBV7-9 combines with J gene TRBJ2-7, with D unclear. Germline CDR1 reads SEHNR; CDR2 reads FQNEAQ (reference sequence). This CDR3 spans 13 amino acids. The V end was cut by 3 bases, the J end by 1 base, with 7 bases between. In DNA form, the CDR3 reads TGTGCCAGCAGCTTTCTCGGGTCCTACGAGCAGTACTTC. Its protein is CASSFLGSYEQYF.

CDR3 residues: CASSPKREGPYNEQFF. In nucleotides, the CDR3 is TGTGCCAGTAGTCCAAAGCGGGAGGGACCCTACAATGAGCAGTTCTTC. The rearrangement uses TRBV19 and TRBJ2-1; 10 bases align to TRBD2. Germline CDR1 LNHDA, CDR2 SQIVND (reference sequence). V trimming: 5 bases; J trimming: 2 bases; junction bases outside the gene matches: 6. The CDR3 has 16 amino acids.

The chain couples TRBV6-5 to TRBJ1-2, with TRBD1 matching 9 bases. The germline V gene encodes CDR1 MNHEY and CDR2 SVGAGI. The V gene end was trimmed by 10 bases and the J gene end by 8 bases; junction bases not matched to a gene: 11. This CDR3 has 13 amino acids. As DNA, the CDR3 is TGTGCCACCCAGACAGGGGGAGGTTGGGGCTACACCTTC. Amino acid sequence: CATQTGGGWGYTF.

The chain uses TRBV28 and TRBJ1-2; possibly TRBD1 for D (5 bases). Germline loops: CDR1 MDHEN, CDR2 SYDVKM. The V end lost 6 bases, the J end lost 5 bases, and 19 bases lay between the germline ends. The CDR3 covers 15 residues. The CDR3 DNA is TGTGCCAGCAGCCCTCGCGGCGGGGGTACGTATGGCTACACCTTC. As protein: CASSPRGGGTYGYTF.

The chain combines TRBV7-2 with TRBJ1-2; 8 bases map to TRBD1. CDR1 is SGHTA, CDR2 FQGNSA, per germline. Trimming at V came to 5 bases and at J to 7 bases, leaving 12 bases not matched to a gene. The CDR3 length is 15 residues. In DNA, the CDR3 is TGTGCCAGCAGCCCCGGGACAGGTCTTCTTGGTGGCTACACCTTC. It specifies CASSPGTGLLGGYTF.

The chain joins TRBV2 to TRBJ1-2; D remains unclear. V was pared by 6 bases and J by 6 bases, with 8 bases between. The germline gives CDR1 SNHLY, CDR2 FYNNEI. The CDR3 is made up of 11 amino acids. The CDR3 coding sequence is TGTGCCAGCAGAATCGGGGATGGCTACACCTTC. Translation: CASRIGDGYTF.

CDR3 amino acids: CASSVGQSDTIYF. CDR3 bases: TGTGCCAGCAGCGTAGGACAGTCGGACACCATATATTTT. This chain connects TRBV9 to TRBJ1-3; D is possibly TRBD1 (5 bases). With 0 bases removed from V and 8 bases from J, the gap between germline ends came to 9 bases. The CDR3 length is 13 residues. Per the germline V gene, CDR1 is SGDLS and CDR2 is YYNGEE.

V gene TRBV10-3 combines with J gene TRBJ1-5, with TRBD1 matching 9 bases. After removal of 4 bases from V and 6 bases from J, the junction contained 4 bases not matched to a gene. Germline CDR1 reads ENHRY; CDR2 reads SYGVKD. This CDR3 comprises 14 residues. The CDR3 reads CAISGGQGFQPQHF. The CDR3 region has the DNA TGTGCCATCAGTGGGGGACAGGGTTTTCAGCCCCAGCATTTT.

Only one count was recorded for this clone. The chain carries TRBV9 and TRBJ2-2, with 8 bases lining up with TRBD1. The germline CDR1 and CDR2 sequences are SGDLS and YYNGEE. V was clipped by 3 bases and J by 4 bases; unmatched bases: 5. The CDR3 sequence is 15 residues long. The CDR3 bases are TGTGCCAGCAGCGGGCCACAGGGGGGCACCGGGGAGCTGTTTTTT. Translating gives CASSGPQGGTGELFF.

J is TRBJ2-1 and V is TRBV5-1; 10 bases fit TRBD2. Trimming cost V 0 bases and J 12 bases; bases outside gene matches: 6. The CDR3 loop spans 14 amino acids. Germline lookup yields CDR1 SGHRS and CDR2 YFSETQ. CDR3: CASSLEPSGSRQFF. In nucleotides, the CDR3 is TGCGCCAGCAGCTTGGAGCCTAGCGGGAGCCGGCAGTTCTTC.

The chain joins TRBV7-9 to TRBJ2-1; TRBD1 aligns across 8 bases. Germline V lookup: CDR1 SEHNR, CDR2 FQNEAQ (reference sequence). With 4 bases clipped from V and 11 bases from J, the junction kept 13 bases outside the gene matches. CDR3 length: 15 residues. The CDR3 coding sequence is TGTGCCAGCAGCTATCCACAGGGGGTTAGGAATAAGCAGTTCTTC. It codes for CASSYPQGVRNKQFF. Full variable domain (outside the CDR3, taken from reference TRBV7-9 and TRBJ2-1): DTGVSQNPRHKITKRGQNVTFRCDPISEHNRLYWYRQTLGQGPEFLTYFQNEAQLEKSRLLSDRFSAERPKGSFSTLEIQRTEQGDSAMYLCASSYPQGVRNKQFFGPGTRLTVL.

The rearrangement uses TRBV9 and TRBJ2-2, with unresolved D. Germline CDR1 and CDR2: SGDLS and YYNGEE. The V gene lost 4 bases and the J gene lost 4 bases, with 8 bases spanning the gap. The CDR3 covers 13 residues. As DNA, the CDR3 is TGTGCCAGCAGCCAAGAGTTCACCGGGGAGCTGTTTTTT. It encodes CASSQEFTGELFF.

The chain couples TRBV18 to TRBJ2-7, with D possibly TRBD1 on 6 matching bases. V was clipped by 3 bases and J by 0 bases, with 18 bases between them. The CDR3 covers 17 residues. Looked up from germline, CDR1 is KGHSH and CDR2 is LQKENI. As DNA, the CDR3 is TGTGCCAGCTCACCTATGGAGACAGGCAGGAGCTCCTACGAGCAGTACTTC. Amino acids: CASSPMETGRSSYEQYF.

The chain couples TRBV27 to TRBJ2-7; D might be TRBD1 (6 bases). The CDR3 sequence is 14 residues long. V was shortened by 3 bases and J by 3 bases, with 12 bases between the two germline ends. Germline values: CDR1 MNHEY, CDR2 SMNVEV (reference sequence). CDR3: CASSFRRGYYEQYF. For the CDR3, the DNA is TGTGCCAGCAGTTTCCGCAGGGGATACTACGAGCAGTACTTC.

The CDR3 sequence: CASSHLVPLAGGTDTQYF. In DNA form, the CDR3 reads TGCGCCAGCAGCCACCTAGTCCCCCTGGCGGGAGGGACAGATACGCAGTATTTT. The J gene is TRBJ2-3, the V gene TRBV4-1; 9 nucleotides line up with TRBD2. The germline V gene has CDR1 MGHRA and CDR2 YSYEKL. The CDR3 runs to 18 residues. V gave up 3 bases and J gave up 3 bases; unmatched junction bases: 13.

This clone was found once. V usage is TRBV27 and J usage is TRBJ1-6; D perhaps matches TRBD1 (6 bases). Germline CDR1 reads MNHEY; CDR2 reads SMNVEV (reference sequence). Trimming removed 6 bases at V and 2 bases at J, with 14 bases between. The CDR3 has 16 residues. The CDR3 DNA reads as TGTGCCAGCAGCACTTCGGGGGGCACCTATAATTCACCCCTCCACTTT. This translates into CASSTSGGTYNSPLHF.

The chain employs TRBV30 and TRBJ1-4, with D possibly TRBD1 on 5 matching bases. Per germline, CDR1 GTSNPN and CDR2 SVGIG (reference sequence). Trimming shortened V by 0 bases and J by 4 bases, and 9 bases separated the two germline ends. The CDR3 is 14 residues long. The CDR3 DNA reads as TGTGCCTGGAGTGTGACAGCCCTTAATGAAAAACTGTTTTTT. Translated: CAWSVTALNEKLFF.

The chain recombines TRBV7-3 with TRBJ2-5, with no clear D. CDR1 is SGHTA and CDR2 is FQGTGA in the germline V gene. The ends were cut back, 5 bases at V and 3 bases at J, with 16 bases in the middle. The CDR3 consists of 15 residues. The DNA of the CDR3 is TGTGCCAGCAGCCCCGGCGGTCGTCCTGAAGAGACCCAGTACTTC. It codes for CASSPGGRPEETQYF.